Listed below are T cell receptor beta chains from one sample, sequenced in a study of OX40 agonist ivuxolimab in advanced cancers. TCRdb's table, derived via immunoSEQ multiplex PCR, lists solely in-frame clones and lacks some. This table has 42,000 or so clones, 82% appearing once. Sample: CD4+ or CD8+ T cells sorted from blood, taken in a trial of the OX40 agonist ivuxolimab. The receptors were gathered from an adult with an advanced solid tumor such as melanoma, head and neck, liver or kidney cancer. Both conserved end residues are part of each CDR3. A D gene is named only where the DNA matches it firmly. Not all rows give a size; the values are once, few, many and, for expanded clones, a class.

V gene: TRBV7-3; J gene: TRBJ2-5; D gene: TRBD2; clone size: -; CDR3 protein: CASSLNPGTSGETQYF; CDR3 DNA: TGTGCCAGCAGCTTAAATCCCGGGACTAGTGGAGAGACCCAGTACTTC
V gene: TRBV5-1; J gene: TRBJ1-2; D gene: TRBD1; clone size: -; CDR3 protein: CASSIGGITGGDYGYTF; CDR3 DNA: TGCGCCAGCAGTATTGGTGGTATTACAGGGGGCGACTATGGCTACACCTTC
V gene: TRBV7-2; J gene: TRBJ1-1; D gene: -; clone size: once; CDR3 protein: CASSLLEGITEAFF; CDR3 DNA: TGTGCCAGCAGCTTGCTGGAGGGAATTACTGAAGCTTTCTTT
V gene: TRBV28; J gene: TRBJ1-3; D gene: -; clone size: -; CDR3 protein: CASSLNLGFGGPGNTIYF; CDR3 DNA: TGTGCCAGCAGTTTAAATTTGGGTTTCGGGGGACCCGGAAACACCATATATTTT
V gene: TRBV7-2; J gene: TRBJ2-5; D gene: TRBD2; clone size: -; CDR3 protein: CASSLTLAGVPPETQYF; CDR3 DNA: TGTGCCAGCAGCTTAACCCTAGCGGGAGTCCCTCCAGAGACCCAGTACTTC
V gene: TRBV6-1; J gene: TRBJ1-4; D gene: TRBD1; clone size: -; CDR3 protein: CASSETGGPNEKLFF; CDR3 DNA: TGTGCCAGCAGTGAGACAGGGGGCCCTAATGAAAAACTGTTTTTT
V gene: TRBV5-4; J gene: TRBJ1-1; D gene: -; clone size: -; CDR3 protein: CASSFLTSWVF; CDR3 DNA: TGTGCCAGCAGCTTCCTGACGAGTTGGGTCTTT
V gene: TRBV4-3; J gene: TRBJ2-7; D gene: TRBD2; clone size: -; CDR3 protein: CASSQELAGGPFNEQYF; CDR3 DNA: TGCGCCAGCAGCCAAGAACTAGCGGGGGGGCCTTTCAACGAGCAGTACTTC
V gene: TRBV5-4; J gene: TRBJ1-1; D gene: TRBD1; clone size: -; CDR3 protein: CASSPGQSTWNTEAFF; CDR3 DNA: TGTGCCAGCAGCCCGGGACAGTCAACTTGGAACACTGAAGCTTTCTTT
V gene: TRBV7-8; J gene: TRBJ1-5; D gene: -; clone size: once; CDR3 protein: CASRPGSNQPQHF; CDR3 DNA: TGTGCCAGCAGACCGGGGAGCAATCAGCCCCAGCATTTT
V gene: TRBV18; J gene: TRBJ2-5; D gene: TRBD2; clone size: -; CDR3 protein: CASSPGLAGGLSKETQYF; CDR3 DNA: TGTGCCAGCTCACCCGGACTAGCGGGAGGTTTATCCAAAGAGACCCAGTACTTC
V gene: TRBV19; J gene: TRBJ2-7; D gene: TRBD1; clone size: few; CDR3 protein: CASSAGQGLSYEQYF; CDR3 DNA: TGTGCCAGTAGTGCGGGACAGGGACTCTCCTACGAGCAGTACTTC
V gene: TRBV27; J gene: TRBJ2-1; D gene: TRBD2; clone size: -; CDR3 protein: CASSFGGTSVVYNEQFF; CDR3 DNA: TGTGCCAGCAGTTTTGGAGGGACTAGCGTAGTATACAATGAGCAGTTCTTC
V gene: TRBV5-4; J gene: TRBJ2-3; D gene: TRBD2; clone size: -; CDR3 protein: CASSGSGGLTDTQYF; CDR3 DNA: TGTGCCAGCAGTGGTAGCGGGGGCCTCACAGATACGCAGTATTTT
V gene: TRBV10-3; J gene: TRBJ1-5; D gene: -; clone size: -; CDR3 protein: CAISEVDRNQPQHF; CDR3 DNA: TGTGCCATCAGTGAGGTGGACCGGAATCAGCCCCAGCATTTT
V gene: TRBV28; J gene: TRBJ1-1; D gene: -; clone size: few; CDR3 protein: CASSFSYEAFF; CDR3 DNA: TGTGCCAGCAGTTTCAGCTATGAAGCTTTCTTT
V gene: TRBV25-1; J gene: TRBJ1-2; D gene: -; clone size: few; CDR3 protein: CASSEAPYGYTF; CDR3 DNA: TGTGCCAGCAGTGAAGCCCCGTATGGCTACACCTTC
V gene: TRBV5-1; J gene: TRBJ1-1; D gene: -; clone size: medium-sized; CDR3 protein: CASSLGRGSDTEAFF; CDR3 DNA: TGCGCCAGCAGCTTGGGCAGGGGATCGGACACTGAAGCTTTCTTT
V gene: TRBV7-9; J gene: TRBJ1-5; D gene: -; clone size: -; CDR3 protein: CASSLATSGNSNQPQHF; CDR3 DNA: TGTGCCAGCAGCTTAGCGACTTCAGGGAATAGCAATCAGCCCCAGCATTTT
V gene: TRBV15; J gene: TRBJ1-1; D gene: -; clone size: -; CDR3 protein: CATSRDHEVTEAFF; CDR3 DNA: TGTGCCACCAGCAGAGACCACGAGGTCACTGAAGCTTTCTTT
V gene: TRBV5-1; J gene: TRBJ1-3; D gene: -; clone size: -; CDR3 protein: CASSLDRLAGNTIYF; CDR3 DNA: TGCGCCAGCAGCTTGGACAGGTTGGCAGGAAACACCATATATTTT
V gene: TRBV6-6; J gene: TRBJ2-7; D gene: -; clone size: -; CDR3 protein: CASSYSRGNYEQYF; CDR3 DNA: TGTGCCAGCAGTTACTCTAGGGGCAACTACGAGCAGTACTTC
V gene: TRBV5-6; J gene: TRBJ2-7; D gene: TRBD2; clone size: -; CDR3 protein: CANNRLPPSGATYEQYF; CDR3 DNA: TGTGCCAACAACCGTTTGCCACCTAGCGGGGCAACCTACGAGCAGTACTTC
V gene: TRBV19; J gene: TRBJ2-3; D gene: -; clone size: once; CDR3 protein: CASRPGAPTDTQYF; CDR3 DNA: TGTGCCAGTAGGCCGGGTGCCCCCACAGATACGCAGTATTTT
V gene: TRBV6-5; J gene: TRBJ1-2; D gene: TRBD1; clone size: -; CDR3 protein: CASSRPGQGDYGYTF; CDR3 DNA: TGTGCCAGCAGCCGCCCAGGACAGGGTGACTATGGCTACACCTTC
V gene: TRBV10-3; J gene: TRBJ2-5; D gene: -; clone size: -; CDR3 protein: CAIKPRQGGGEQYF; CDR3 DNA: TGTGCCATCAAGCCCCGACAGGGTGGGGGGGAGCAGTACTTC
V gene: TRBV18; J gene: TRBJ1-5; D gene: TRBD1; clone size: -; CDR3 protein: CASSPGTGGNQPQHF; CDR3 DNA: TGTGCCAGCTCACCGGGGACAGGGGGGAATCAGCCCCAGCATTTT
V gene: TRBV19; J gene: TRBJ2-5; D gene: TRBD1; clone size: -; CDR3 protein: CASRGTGPGAQYF; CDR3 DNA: TGTGCCAGTAGGGGGACAGGTCCAGGGGCCCAGTACTTC
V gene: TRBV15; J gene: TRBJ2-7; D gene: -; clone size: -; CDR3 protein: CATSRDLYEQYF; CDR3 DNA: TGTGCCACCAGCAGAGACCTCTACGAGCAGTACTTC
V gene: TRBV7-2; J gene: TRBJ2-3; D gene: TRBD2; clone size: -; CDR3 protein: CASSLVGVAGDTQYF; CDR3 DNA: TGTGCCAGCAGCTTAGTGGGAGTAGCGGGAGATACGCAGTATTTT